Below are 14 T cell receptor beta chains sequenced from a single sample in a study of cytomegalovirus exposure and HLA in healthy donors. PCR employed 60 Vbeta and 13 Jbeta primers. Produced via immunoSEQ multiplex PCR; TCRdb's table is partial and in-frame only. Of around 230,000 clones listed, roughly 81% are singletons. Sequenced input: PBMCs. These receptors all stem from a girl aged 2-15 years in good health and CMV-seronegative.

This rearrangement joins TRBV4-1 to TRBJ2-1, with 11 bases aligning to TRBD2. Germline values: CDR1 MGHRA, CDR2 YSYEKL. The CDR3 has 17 residues. V lost 0 bases, J lost 3 bases, and 4 bases stayed unmatched. DNA for the CDR3: TGCGCCAGCAGCCAAGATAGCGGGAGGGCCTACTACAATGAGCAGTTCTTC. Encoded protein: CASSQDSGRAYYNEQFF.

CDR3 protein: CASRRGQNNEQFF. In nucleotides, the CDR3 is TGTGCCAGCAGGCGGGGACAGAATAATGAGCAGTTCTTC. The genes are TRBV9 and TRBJ2-1; D possibly corresponds to TRBD1 (7 bases). The CDR3 contains 13 residues. Deletions cut 5 bases from V and 7 bases from J, with 13 bases between. Germline V gene data show CDR1 as SGDLS and CDR2 as YYNGEE. Combining the CDR3 with reference TRBV9 and TRBJ2-1 gives the whole variable domain DSGVTQTPKHLITATGQRVTLRCSPRSGDLSVYWYQQSLDQGLQFLIQYYNGEERAKGNILERFSAQQFPDLHSELNLSSLELGDSALYFCASRRGQNNEQFFGPGTRLTVL.

The rearrangement joins TRBV7-9 to TRBJ2-1, with TRBD1 as a possible D gene (6 bases). V lost 5 bases, J lost 0 bases, and 11 bases lay in between. Germline CDR1 is SEHNR and CDR2 is FQNEAQ (reference sequence). This CDR3 is 15 amino acids long. The CDR3 is CASSRTGSSYNEQFF. CDR3 DNA sequence: TGTGCCAGCAGCCGAACAGGGAGCTCCTACAATGAGCAGTTCTTC.

The V and J genes are TRBV6-1 and TRBJ1-2, with 7 bases identical to TRBD1. Germline V gives CDR1 MNHNS, CDR2 SASEGT. The CDR3 extends over 13 amino acids. The ends lost 6 bases at V and 6 bases at J; junction bases unmatched: 7. CDR3 nucleotide sequence: TGTGCCAGCAGGAAGACAGGGAAGGATGGCTACACCTTC. It specifies CASRKTGKDGYTF.

The rearrangement uses TRBV13 and TRBJ2-7, with D possibly being TRBD1 (6 bases). V was cut by 5 bases and J by 2 bases, with 13 bases left in between. Germline CDR1 PRHDT, CDR2 FYEKMQ (reference sequence). The CDR3 has 14 residues. CDR3 DNA sequence: TGTGCCAGCAGCCGAGGTGACAGGACCTACGAGCAGTACTTC. The encoded protein is CASSRGDRTYEQYF.

The chain has TRBV10-1 and TRBJ2-7, with a weak D call TRBD1 (5 bases). CDR1 and CDR2 (germline): WNHNN, SYGVQD (reference sequence). Trimming stripped 5 bases from V and 2 bases from J, with 16 bases between. The CDR3 spans 15 residues. The CDR3 DNA follows: TGCGCCAGCAGTTATCAAATTGGGGCGGCCTACGAGCAGTACTTC. Amino acids: CASSYQIGAAYEQYF.

This clone was found a few times. This sequence joins TRBV5-6 and TRBJ1-5; D not certain. Trimming stripped 2 bases from V and 3 bases from J, with 3 bases between. Germline V CDR1 and CDR2: SGHDT, YYEEEE. The CDR3 spans 12 residues. In DNA, the CDR3 is TGTGCCAGCAGCTTTTACAATCAGCCCCAGCATTTT. Its protein product is CASSFYNQPQHF.

The chain is built from TRBV4-1 and TRBJ2-5; TRBD2 is a possible D gene (7 bases). Per the germline V gene, CDR1 is MGHRA and CDR2 is YSYEKL. Trimming took off 1 base at V and 7 bases at J, with 16 bases between the two ends. The CDR3 extends over 15 amino acids. CDR3: CASSQVRGGLATQYF. The CDR3 nucleotides read TGCGCCAGCAGCCAAGTGAGGGGGGGGTTGGCGACCCAGTACTTC.

V usage is TRBV25-1 and J usage is TRBJ2-2, with TRBD1 matching 8 bases. V dropped 4 bases and J dropped 2; count of bases not matched to a gene: 3. Germline-derived CDR1 and CDR2 are MGHDK and SYGVNS. CDR3 size: 15 residues. The CDR3 DNA follows: TGTGCCAGCAGTGGTGACAGGGGCAACACCGGGGAGCTGTTTTTT. Its protein product is CASSGDRGNTGELFF. The full variable domain, its missing parts supplied by reference TRBV25-1 and TRBJ2-2, is EADIYQTPRYLVIGTGKKITLECSQTMGHDKMYWYQQDPGMELHLIHYSYGVNSTEKGDLSSESTVSRIRTEHFPLTLESARPSHTSQYLCASSGDRGNTGELFFGEGSRLTVL.

This clone was counted a single time. J is TRBJ2-1 and V is TRBV5-4, with 13 bases matching TRBD2. The CDR3 runs 15 residues. Germline-derived CDR1 and CDR2 are SGHNT and YYREEE (reference sequence). J gave up 6 bases and V 5 bases, and 5 bases lay outside the gene matches. The DNA of the CDR3 is TGTGCCAGCAGTTCGGGACTAGCGGGATCCAATGAGCAGTTCTTC. Residues: CASSSGLAGSNEQFF. The full variable domain, with the rest looked up from reference TRBV5-4 and TRBJ2-1, is ETGVTQSPTHLIKTRGQQVTLRCSSQSGHNTVSWYQQALGQGPQFIFQYYREEENGRGNFPPRFSGLQFPNYSSELNVNALELDDSALYLCASSSGLAGSNEQFFGPGTRLTVL.

With regard to this clone: The CDR3 carries no conserved terminal phenylalanine or tryptophan, so it likely arises from a read error. The rearrangement uses TRBV25-1 and TRBJ2-7, with 8 bases fitting TRBD1. With 5 bases clipped from V and 1 base from J, the junction kept 7 bases outside the gene matches. Germline values: CDR1 MGHDK, CDR2 SYGVNS. The CDR3 is made up of 15 amino acids. DNA for the CDR3: TGTGCCAGCAGTTTTGGGACAGGTGCTTCCTACGAGCAGTACTCC. Its translation is CASSFGTGASYEQYS.

The chain links TRBV2 to TRBJ2-5, with a possible D match to TRBD1 (5 bases). Germline-derived CDR1 and CDR2 are SNHLY and FYNNEI. This CDR3 has 13 amino acids. The ends were cut back, 5 bases at V and 2 bases at J, with 9 bases in the middle. CDR3 protein: CASSRSGQETQYF. Here the CDR3 DNA reads TGTGCCAGCAGTAGGTCAGGGCAAGAGACCCAGTACTTC.

The chain is built from TRBV7-9 and TRBJ2-7, with 7 nucleotides matching TRBD1. The CDR3 extends over 14 amino acids. J lost 2 bases, V lost 4 bases, and 5 bases had no gene match. CDR1 is SEHNR and CDR2 is FQNEAQ in the germline V gene (reference sequence). For the CDR3, the DNA is TGTGCCAGCAGCTACATGGGACAGACCTACGAGCAGTACTTC. Amino acid sequence: CASSYMGQTYEQYF.

This rearrangement joins TRBV30 to TRBJ1-2; D is perhaps TRBD1 (6 bases). The germline V gene has CDR1 GTSNPN and CDR2 SVGIG (reference sequence). The length of the CDR3 is 15 residues. The germline V and J ends were trimmed by 0 bases and 4 bases, with 15 bases remaining between them. CDR3 coding DNA: TGTGCCTGGAGTGTACTGCCGGGGGGCGTCTATGGCTACACCTTC. This sequence encodes CAWSVLPGGVYGYTF.